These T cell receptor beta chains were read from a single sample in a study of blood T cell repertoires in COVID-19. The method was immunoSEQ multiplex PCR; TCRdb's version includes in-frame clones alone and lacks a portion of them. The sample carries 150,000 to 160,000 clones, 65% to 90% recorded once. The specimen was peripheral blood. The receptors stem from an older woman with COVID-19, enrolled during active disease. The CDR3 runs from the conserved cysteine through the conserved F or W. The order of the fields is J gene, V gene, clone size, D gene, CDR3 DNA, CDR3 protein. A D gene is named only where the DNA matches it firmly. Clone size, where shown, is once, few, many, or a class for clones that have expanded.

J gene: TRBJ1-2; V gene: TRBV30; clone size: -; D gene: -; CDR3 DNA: TGTGCCTGGTCCCTCGGTGCGGGTTATGGCTACACCTTC; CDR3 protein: CAWSLGAGYGYTF
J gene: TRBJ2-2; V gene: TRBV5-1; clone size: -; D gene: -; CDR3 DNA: TGCGCCAGCAGCAGGGGGAACACCGGGGAGCTGTTTTTT; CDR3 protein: CASSRGNTGELFF
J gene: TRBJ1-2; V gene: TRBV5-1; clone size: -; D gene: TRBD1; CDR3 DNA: TGCGCCAGCAGCTTGGGGACAGGAGGATGGGCCTTC; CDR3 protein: CASSLGTGGWAF
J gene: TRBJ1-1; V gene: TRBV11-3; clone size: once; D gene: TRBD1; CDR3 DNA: TGTGCCAGCAGCTTAGGAGGGGGCGGGACTGAAGCTTTCTTT; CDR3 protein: CASSLGGGGTEAFF
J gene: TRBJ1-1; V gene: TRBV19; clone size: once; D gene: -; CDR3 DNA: TGTGCCAGTAGTATACCTACAGAAAGCATGAACACTGAAGCTTTCTTT; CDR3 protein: CASSIPTESMNTEAFF
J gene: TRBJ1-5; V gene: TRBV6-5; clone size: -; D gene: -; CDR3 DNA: TGTGCCAGCAGCGCGGGGATCAATCAGCCCCAGCATTTT; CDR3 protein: CASSAGINQPQHF
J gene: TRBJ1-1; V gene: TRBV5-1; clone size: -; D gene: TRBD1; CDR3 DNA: TGCGCCAGCAGCGAGACAGGGTTGATGAACACTGAAGCTTTCTTT; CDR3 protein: CASSETGLMNTEAFF
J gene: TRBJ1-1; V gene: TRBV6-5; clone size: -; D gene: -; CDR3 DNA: TGTGCCAGCAGCCAGCGGACCCGGACTGAAGCTTTCTTT; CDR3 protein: CASSQRTRTEAFF
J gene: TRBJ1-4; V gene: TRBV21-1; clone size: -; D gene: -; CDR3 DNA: TGTGCCAGCAGCGTGCCCTCAGGGGTGACTCAAGAAAAACTGTTTTTT; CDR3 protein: CASSVPSGVTQEKLFF
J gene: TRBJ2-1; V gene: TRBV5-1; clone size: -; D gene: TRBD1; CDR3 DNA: TGCGCCAGCAGCTCTCGGGACAGATCCTACAATGAGCAGTTCTTC; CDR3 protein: CASSSRDRSYNEQFF
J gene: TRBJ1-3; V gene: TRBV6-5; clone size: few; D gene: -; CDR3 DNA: TGTGCCAGCAAACTAAGCTCTGGAAACACCATATATTTT; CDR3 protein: CASKLSSGNTIYF
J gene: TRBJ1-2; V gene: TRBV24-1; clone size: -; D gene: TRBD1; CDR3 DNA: TGTGCCACTTCTCCGACAGGGTGGAATAGGAGGGATGGCTACACCTTC; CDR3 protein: CATSPTGWNRRDGYTF
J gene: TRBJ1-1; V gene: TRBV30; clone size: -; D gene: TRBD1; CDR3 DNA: TGTGCCTGGAGGAGGGGGCTTACTGAAGCTTTCTTT; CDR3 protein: CAWRRGLTEAFF
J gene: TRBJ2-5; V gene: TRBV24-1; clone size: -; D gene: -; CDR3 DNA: TGTGCCACCAGTGATCCACAGGGTAATTACCAAGAGACCCAGTACTTC; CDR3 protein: CATSDPQGNYQETQYF
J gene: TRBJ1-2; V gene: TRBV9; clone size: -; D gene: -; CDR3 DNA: TGTGCCAGCAGCGGCGCGACAACAGCTAACTATGGCTACACCTTC; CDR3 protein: CASSGATTANYGYTF
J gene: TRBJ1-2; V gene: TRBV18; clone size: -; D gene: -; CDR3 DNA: TGTGCCAGCTCACCGTCGGGGGAGGGCTACACCTTC; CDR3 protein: CASSPSGEGYTF
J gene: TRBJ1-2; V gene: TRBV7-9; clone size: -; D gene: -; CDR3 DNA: TGTGCCAGCAACCCAATTGGGGGGAGTCATGGCTACACCTTC; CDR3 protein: CASNPIGGSHGYTF
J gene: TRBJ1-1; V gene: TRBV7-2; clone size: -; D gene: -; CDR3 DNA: TGTGCCAGCAGCTTAATCCGGGGGGGAACTGAAGCTTTCTTT; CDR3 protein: CASSLIRGGTEAFF
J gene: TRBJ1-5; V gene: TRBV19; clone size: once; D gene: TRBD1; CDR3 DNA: TGTGCCAGTAGTATACCGGGACAGCCAAATCAGCCCCAGCATTTT; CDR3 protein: CASSIPGQPNQPQHF
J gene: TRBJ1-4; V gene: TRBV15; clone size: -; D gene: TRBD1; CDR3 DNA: TGTGCCACCAGCAGAGATAGGGGGACAGGGGATGAAAAACTGTTTTTT; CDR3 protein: CATSRDRGTGDEKLFF
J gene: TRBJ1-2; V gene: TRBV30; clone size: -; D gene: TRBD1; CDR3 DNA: TGTGCCTCCGAGGAAGGGCAGGGGGCGAACTATGGCTACACCTTC; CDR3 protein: CASEEGQGANYGYTF
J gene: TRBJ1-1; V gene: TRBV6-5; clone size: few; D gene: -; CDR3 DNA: TGTGCCAGCAGTTACTCCTTTACAGGGATAGGCACTGAAGCTTTCTTT; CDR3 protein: CASSYSFTGIGTEAFF
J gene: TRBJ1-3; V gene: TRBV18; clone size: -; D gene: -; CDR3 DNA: TGTGCCAGCTCTCAAGCACTCGGGGGCTCTGGAAACACCATATATTTT; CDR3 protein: CASSQALGGSGNTIYF
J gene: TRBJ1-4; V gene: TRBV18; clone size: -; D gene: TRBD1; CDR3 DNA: TGTGCCAGCTCAAACCGGGACAGTCATGAAAAACTGTTTTTT; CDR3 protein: CASSNRDSHEKLFF
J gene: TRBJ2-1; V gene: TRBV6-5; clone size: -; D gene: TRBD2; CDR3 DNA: TGTGCCAGCAGACTAGCGGGAGGTTCCGGAGAGCAGTTCTTC; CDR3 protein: CASRLAGGSGEQFF
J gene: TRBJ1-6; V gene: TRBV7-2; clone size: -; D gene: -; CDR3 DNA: TGTGCCAGCAGCCCCCAGCGTTCACCCCTCCACTTT; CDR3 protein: CASSPQRSPLHF
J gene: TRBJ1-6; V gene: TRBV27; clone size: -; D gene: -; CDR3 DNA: TGTGCCAGCAGTTTAGCAGAATCCCCCTATTCACCCCTCCACTTT; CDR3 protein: CASSLAESPYSPLHF
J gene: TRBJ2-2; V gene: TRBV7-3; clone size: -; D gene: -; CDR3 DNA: TGTGCCAGCAGCGCCAACCTTCAGTCAACCGGGGAGCTGTTTTTT; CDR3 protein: CASSANLQSTGELFF
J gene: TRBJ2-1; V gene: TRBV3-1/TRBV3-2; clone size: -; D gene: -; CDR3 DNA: TGTGCCAGCAGCCCAGGGGGGTACAATGAGCAGTTCTTC; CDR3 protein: CASSPGGYNEQFF
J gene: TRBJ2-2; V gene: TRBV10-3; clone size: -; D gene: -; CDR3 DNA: TGTGCCATCAGTGAGCCGAGTCGGACCGGGGAGCTGTTTTTT; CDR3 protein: CAISEPSRTGELFF
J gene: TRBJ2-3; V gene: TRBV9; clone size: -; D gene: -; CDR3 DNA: TGTGCCAGCAGCGTCTTAGAGGGAGATACGCAGTATTTT; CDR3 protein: CASSVLEGDTQYF
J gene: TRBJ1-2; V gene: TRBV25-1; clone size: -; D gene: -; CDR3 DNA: TGTGCCAGCACCGGAATTGGAGAAAGCTATGGCTACACCTTC; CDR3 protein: CASTGIGESYGYTF
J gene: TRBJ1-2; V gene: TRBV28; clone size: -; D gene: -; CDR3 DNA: TGTGCCAGCAGTCCCCGGGGGGCGGGGGGCTACACCTTC; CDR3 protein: CASSPRGAGGYTF
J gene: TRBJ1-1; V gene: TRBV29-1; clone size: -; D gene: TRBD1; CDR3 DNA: TGCAGCCCTACCGGGACAGGGGACACTGAAGCTTTCTTT; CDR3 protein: CSPTGTGDTEAFF
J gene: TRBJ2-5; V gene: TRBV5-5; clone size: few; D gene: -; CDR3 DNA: TGTGCCAGCAGCTTAAGCGGGCGGAGCCAAGAGACCCAGTACTTC; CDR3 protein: CASSLSGRSQETQYF
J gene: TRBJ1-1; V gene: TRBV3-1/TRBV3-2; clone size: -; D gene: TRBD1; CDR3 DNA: TGTGCCAGCAGCCAACGGACAGGGTCTCCTGAAGCTTTCTTT; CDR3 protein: CASSQRTGSPEAFF
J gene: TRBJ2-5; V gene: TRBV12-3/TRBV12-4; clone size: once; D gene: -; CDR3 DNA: TGTGCCAGCAGTTTAGACAGCTTAGAGACCCAGTACTTC; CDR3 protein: CASSLDSLETQYF
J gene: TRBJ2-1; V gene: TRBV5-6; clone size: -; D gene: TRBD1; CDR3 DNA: TGTGCCAGCAGCTACCGGGCAACAGGGGGGGAGCAGTTCTTC; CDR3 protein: CASSYRATGGEQFF
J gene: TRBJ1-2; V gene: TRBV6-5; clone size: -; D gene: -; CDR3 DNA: TGTGCCAGCAGCCCCAACGGGGGAGGGGACTATGGCTACACCTTC; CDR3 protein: CASSPNGGGDYGYTF
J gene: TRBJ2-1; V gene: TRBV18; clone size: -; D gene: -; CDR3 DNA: TGTGCCAGCTCACCGACGGGGACTTTCTCCTACAATGAGCAGTTCTTC; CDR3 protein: CASSPTGTFSYNEQFF
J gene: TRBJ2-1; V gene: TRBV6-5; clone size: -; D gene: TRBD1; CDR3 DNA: TGTGCCAGCAGTTACTCTAACAGGGGCTACAATGAGCAGTTCTTC; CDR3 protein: CASSYSNRGYNEQFF
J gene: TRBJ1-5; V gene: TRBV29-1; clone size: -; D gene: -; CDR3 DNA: TGCAGCGTTAGTCCCGGACTCGATCAGCCCCAGCATTTT; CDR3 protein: CSVSPGLDQPQHF
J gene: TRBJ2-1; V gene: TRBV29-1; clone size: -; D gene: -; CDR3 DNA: TGCAGCGTTGACAGGGTCAATGAGCAGTTCTTC; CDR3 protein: CSVDRVNEQFF
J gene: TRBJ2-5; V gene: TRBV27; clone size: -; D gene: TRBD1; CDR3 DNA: TGTGCCAGCAGTTTAACGGTGGGGACAGGGACCCAGTACTTC; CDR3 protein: CASSLTVGTGTQYF
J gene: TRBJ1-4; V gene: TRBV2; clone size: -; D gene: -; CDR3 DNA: TGTGCCAGCAGTCCAGGGGACGCTAATGAAAAACTGTTTTTT; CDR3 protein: CASSPGDANEKLFF